This T cell receptor beta chain stems from a study of blood T cell repertoires in COVID-19. Study-level background: Spain, Italy and the United States supplied samples that represented acute and convalescent COVID-19. The analysed material was cDNA or gDNA that came from T cells, B-cell-depleted T cells, or PBMCs.

V was trimmed by 1 base and J by 0 bases, leaving 7 bases between them. Germline-derived CDR1 and CDR2 are KGHSH and LQKENI. This CDR3 contains 15 residues. Only in-frame clones appear in the TCRdb table, and some are missing; sequencing was by immunoSEQ multiplex PCR. The table lists roughly 130,000 clones, around 83% of them singletons, with about 15% in the top ten. The rearrangement joins TRBV18 to TRBJ2-1; no definite D call. The sequencing input was peripheral blood. The TCR was taken from a woman aged 50 to 65 with acute or convalescent COVID-19. The CDR3 DNA reads as TGTGCCAGCTCACCACGATTGAGCTCCTACAATGAGCAGTTCTTC. This translates into CASSPRLSSYNEQFF.